Listed here are 32 T cell receptor beta chains from one sample, sequenced in a study of human T cells and chemical hapten exposure. One entry per CDR3 protein, called by TCRdb with MiXCR from the RACE reads. The sample lists 300,000 to 450,000 distinct CDR3 sequences; around 5.5% were seen once. As to time point: pre-sensitization, week 0. The sample's treatment: therapeutic diphenylcyclopropenone sensitization with weekly scalp DPC. Sequencing used whole blood, obtained in connection with sensitization to the hapten diphenylcyclopropenone (DPC). The receptors stem from a young woman with alopecia areata. Some clones in this sample may be carry-over from other donors' samples.

Only a few counts were recorded for this clonotype. The chain joins TRBV20-1 to TRBJ2-3; 9 bases are shared with TRBD2. The germline gives CDR1 DFQATT, CDR2 SNEGSKA (reference sequence). The CDR3 sequence is 17 residues long. Trimming at V came to 0 bases and at J to 1 base, leaving 8 bases not matched to a gene. The CDR3 here is CSARDPGLAGRTDTQYF. CDR3 nucleotide sequence: TGCAGTGCTAGAGACCCGGGGCTAGCGGGGCGCACAGATACGCAGTATTTT.

This clonotype was seen a few times. This chain uses TRBV18 with TRBJ2-3; a possible D gene is TRBD2 (5 bases). The CDR3 runs to 14 residues. Trimming stripped 3 bases from V and 6 bases from J, with 13 bases between. Germline CDR1 KGHSH, CDR2 LQKENI. The CDR3 region has the DNA TGTGCCAGCTCACCTAATGCCGGCGGGGATACGCAGTATTTT. This encodes CASSPNAGGDTQYF.

This clonotype was seen at least ten times. The rearrangement uses TRBV20-1 and TRBJ2-3, with 8 bases lining up with TRBD2. Unmatched junction bases numbered 9, after V lost 0 bases and J lost 7 bases. The V gene's germline CDR1 is DFQATT and CDR2 SNEGSKA (reference sequence). The CDR3 spans 15 residues. The CDR3 DNA sequence: TGCAGTGCTAGAGATCTAAACCAGCGGGGGAATACGCAGTATTTT. It is translated as CSARDLNQRGNTQYF.

This clonotype was detected a few times. The chain carries TRBV6-1 and TRBJ1-1; no clear D. Germline V CDR1 and CDR2: MNHNS, SASEGT. Trimming pared 1 base from V and 2 bases from J, leaving 11 bases between. This CDR3 comprises 15 residues. The DNA of the CDR3 is TGTGCCAGCAGTGAAGTGTACAGCTCCAACACTGAAGCTTTCTTT. The encoded protein is CASSEVYSSNTEAFF.

The sample holds a few counts of this clonotype. This chain uses TRBV6-4 with TRBJ2-3; TRBD2 agrees at 7 bases. Trimming cost V 0 bases and J 2 bases; bases outside gene matches: 5. This CDR3 contains 16 residues. Germline V gives CDR1 MRHNA, CDR2 SNTAGT. The CDR3 bases are TGTGCCAGCAGTGACTCGATACGGGGGGACACAGATACGCAGTATTTT. Its translation: CASSDSIRGDTDTQYF.

The genes are TRBV5-1 and TRBJ2-5; tentative D call: TRBD1 (5 bases). Germline V gene sequence: CDR1 SGHRS, CDR2 YFSETQ. The CDR3 has 14 residues. V lost 7 bases and J lost 2, with 15 bases in between. In DNA, the CDR3 is TGCGCCAGCTGTAGAACAGGCGTACAAGAGACCCAGTACTTC. Its protein is CASCRTGVQETQYF.

This clonotype occurred a few times. The rearrangement uses TRBV6-2 or TRBV6-3 and TRBJ2-7; D is undetermined. Germline values: CDR1 MNHEY, CDR2 SVGEGT. The CDR3 is 15 residues long. V gave up 7 bases and J gave up 2 bases, with 18 bases separating them. The CDR3 DNA is TGTGCCAGCACTATTTTTACTAAGGGAACCTACGAGCAGTACTTC. Protein: CASTIFTKGTYEQYF.

The chain couples TRBV5-4 to TRBJ1-1; tentatively, D is TRBD1 (5 bases). Germline CDR1 is SGHNT and CDR2 is YYREEE (reference sequence). V was clipped by 1 base and J by 3 bases, with 10 bases between them. The CDR3 runs 14 residues. CDR3 in amino acids: CASSLRRADTEAFF. Here the CDR3 DNA reads TGTGCCAGCAGCTTGCGCAGGGCGGACACTGAAGCTTTCTTT.

This chain links TRBV7-2 with TRBJ1-3, with D perhaps TRBD1 (5 bases). Germline V lookup: CDR1 SGHTA, CDR2 FQGNSA. The CDR3 is made up of 15 amino acids. V lost 6 bases, J lost 0 bases, and 12 bases lay in between. The CDR3: CASRVQVLSGNTIYF. The DNA for the CDR3 is TGTGCCAGCAGGGTACAGGTTCTCTCTGGAAACACCATATATTTT.

The chain recombines TRBV11-3 with TRBJ2-5; 15 nucleotides match TRBD2. This CDR3 spans 17 amino acids. Trimming took 4 bases from V and 3 from J; bases not matched to a gene: 6. Germline V gene lookup returns CDR1 SGHNT and CDR2 YENEEA. CDR3 bases: TGTGCCAGCAGCTCCTGGACTAGCGGGGGGGTTGAAGAGACCCAGTACTTC. It specifies CASSSWTSGGVEETQYF.

This clonotype has a count of ten or more. This chain connects TRBV12-3 or TRBV12-4 to TRBJ1-6; D is ambiguous. Trimming left V 6 bases short and J 13 bases short, with 16 bases between. This CDR3 is 13 amino acids long. In DNA form, the CDR3 reads TGTGCCAGCAGCCGGGATCGTGGAGGCCCCCTCCACTTT. Translating gives CASSRDRGGPLHF.

This clonotype was seen a few times. The genes are TRBV10-3 and TRBJ1-5, with a possible D match to TRBD1 (5 bases). V was clipped by 2 bases and J by 8 bases, with 19 bases between them. CDR3 length: 16 amino acids. CDR1 ENHRY and CDR2 SYGVKD come from the germline V gene. This CDR3 is CAISEMMAALGEPQHF. For the CDR3, the DNA is TGTGCCATCAGTGAGATGATGGCCGCCTTGGGGGAGCCCCAGCATTTT.

The chain is built from TRBV9 and TRBJ2-3; a weak D match, TRBD2 (5 bases). Germline V lookup: CDR1 SGDLS, CDR2 YYNGEE. Deletions cut 3 bases from V and 0 bases from J, with 8 bases between. The CDR3 consists of 14 residues. Written as DNA, the CDR3 is TGTGCCAGCAGCGCTAGCTCTAGCACAGATACGCAGTATTTT. Its translation: CASSASSSTDTQYF.

This clonotype has just a few counts. The CDR3 sequence: CATSRVQPGQGYNEQFF. The CDR3 DNA sequence: TGTGCCACCAGCAGAGTCCAACCGGGACAGGGTTACAATGAGCAGTTCTTC. The chain has TRBV15 and TRBJ2-1; 9 bases are a match to TRBD1. The CDR3 extends over 17 amino acids. V shed 1 base, J shed 4 bases, and the junction held 8 bases outside the gene matches. CDR1 is LNHNV, CDR2 YYDKDF, per germline (reference sequence).

The rearrangement uses TRBV27 and TRBJ1-4, with TRBD1 identical over 7 bases. CDR1 and CDR2 (germline): MNHEY, SMNVEV (reference sequence). The length of the CDR3 is 15 residues. V was pared by 5 bases and J by 7 bases, with 10 bases of the junction left unmatched. The DNA of the CDR3 is TGTGCCAGCAGTCCCAAGACAGGGAAGAGTGAAAAACTGTTTTTT. It encodes CASSPKTGKSEKLFF.

This clonotype was counted at least ten times. J is TRBJ2-7 and V is TRBV7-9; D is possibly TRBD2 (5 bases). V lost 5 bases and J 4 bases, leaving 15 bases between the germline ends. The germline gives CDR1 SEHNR, CDR2 FQNEAQ (reference sequence). This CDR3 is 14 amino acids long. The CDR3 loop is CASSPTRGTYEQYF. The DNA for the CDR3 is TGTGCCAGCAGCCCGACCCGGGGTACATACGAGCAGTACTTC.

V usage is TRBV7-6 and J usage is TRBJ1-6; D uncertain. The germline gives CDR1 SGHVS, CDR2 FNYEAQ. Trimming took off 6 bases at V and 0 bases at J, with 12 bases between the two ends. The CDR3 consists of 16 residues. DNA of the CDR3: TGTGCCAGCAGATCCGGGCCAGACTCCTATAATTCACCCCTCCACTTT. This gives the protein CASRSGPDSYNSPLHF. The full variable domain, completed using reference TRBV7-6 and TRBJ1-6, is GAGVSQSPRYKVTKRGQDVALRCDPISGHVSLYWYRQALGQGPEFLTYFNYEAQQDKSGLPNDRFSAERPEGSISTLTIQRTEQRDSAMYRCASRSGPDSYNSPLHFGNGTRLTVT.

This clonotype has a handful of counts. This chain connects TRBV3-1 to TRBJ1-2; weak D call: TRBD1 (5 bases). Per germline, CDR1 LGHDT and CDR2 YNNKEL (reference sequence). The V gene lost 4 bases and the J gene lost 8 bases, with 17 bases spanning the gap. The CDR3 has 14 residues. CDR3 protein: CASSPKTGGWGYTF. The CDR3 nucleotides read TGTGCCAGCAGCCCAAAGACTGGGGGATGGGGCTACACCTTC.

This clonotype was counted a few times. V gene TRBV7-6 combines with J gene TRBJ2-5; possible D gene TRBD2, 6 bases. The CDR3 runs 16 residues. Per the germline V gene, CDR1 is SGHVS and CDR2 is FNYEAQ. Trimming pared 0 bases from V and 5 bases from J, leaving 16 bases between. Here the CDR3 reads CASSLASRLGWETQYF. The CDR3 DNA reads as TGTGCCAGCAGCTTAGCGTCGAGACTAGGATGGGAGACCCAGTACTTC.

This clonotype was observed at least ten times. V and J are TRBV10-3 and TRBJ1-2; no clear D. CDR3 length equals 14 residues. CDR1 ENHRY and CDR2 SYGVKD come from the germline V gene. The V gene lost 6 bases and the J gene lost 3 bases, with 14 bases spanning the gap. CDR3 residues: CAISLDPTDYGYTF. CDR3 nucleotides: TGTGCCATCAGCCTGGACCCTACCGACTATGGCTACACCTTC.

This clonotype was counted a few times. This chain uses TRBV10-3 with TRBJ1-1; maybe TRBD1 (6 bases). The CDR3 extends over 15 amino acids. CDR1 and CDR2 (germline): ENHRY, SYGVKD. V lost 0 bases and J lost 6, with 14 bases in between. In DNA, the CDR3 is TGTGCCATCAGTGAGTCGAGCCAGGGGAGAGCTGAAGCTTTCTTT. Residues: CAISESSQGRAEAFF.

This clonotype came up many times. The chain uses TRBV12-3 or TRBV12-4 and TRBJ1-2, with a possible D match to TRBD1 (5 bases). This CDR3 has 14 amino acids. The germline V and J ends were trimmed by 7 bases and 6 bases, with 18 bases remaining between them. Written as DNA, the CDR3 is TGTGCCAGCACCCCCACCAGGGTGTCCAATGGCTACACCTTC. Protein: CASTPTRVSNGYTF.

The gene calls are TRBV5-4 and TRBJ2-3; 13 bases line up with TRBD2. J gave up 6 bases and V 3 bases, and 7 bases lay outside the gene matches. The germline gives CDR1 SGHNT, CDR2 YYREEE (reference sequence). This CDR3 is 16 amino acids long. CDR3 in DNA: TGTGCCAGCAGCTCCCGGACTAGCGGGAGAGGGGATACGCAGTATTTT. This gives the protein CASSSRTSGRGDTQYF. Supplemented by reference TRBV5-4 and TRBJ2-3, the full variable domain reads ETGVTQSPTHLIKTRGQQVTLRCSSQSGHNTVSWYQQALGQGPQFIFQYYREEENGRGNFPPRFSGLQFPNYSSELNVNALELDDSALYLCASSSRTSGRGDTQYFGPGTRLTVL.

There are many counts of this clonotype. The chain combines TRBV6-6 with TRBJ1-1, with D perhaps matching TRBD1 (5 bases). V was shortened by 4 bases and J by 0 bases, with 9 bases between the two germline ends. Per germline, CDR1 MNHNY and CDR2 SVGAGI (reference sequence). The CDR3 covers 14 residues. The CDR3 here is CASSWTKMNTEAFF. The CDR3 nucleotides read TGTGCCAGCAGTTGGACAAAAATGAACACTGAAGCTTTCTTT.

There are many counts of this clonotype. The chain uses TRBV28 and TRBJ2-3; either TRBD1 or TRBD2 may supply D (5 bases each). CDR3 size: 15 residues. Germline V gene sequence: CDR1 MDHEN, CDR2 SYDVKM. V was shortened by 3 bases and J by 0 bases, with 10 bases between the two germline ends. The CDR3 bases are TGTGCCAGCAGTTTGGGGACGGATAGCACAGATACGCAGTATTTT. Protein product: CASSLGTDSTDTQYF. The full variable domain, completed using reference TRBV28 and TRBJ2-3, is DVKVTQSSRYLVKRTGEKVFLECVQDMDHENMFWYRQDPGLGLRLIYFSYDVKMKEKGDIPEGYSVSREKKERFSLILESASTNQTSMYLCASSLGTDSTDTQYFGPGTRLTVL.

In this sample, this clonotype turned up many times. The rearrangement links TRBV7-9 to TRBJ2-2, with 9 bases matching TRBD2. The CDR3 loop spans 16 amino acids. V was clipped by 5 bases and J by 1 base; unmatched bases: 5. CDR1 and CDR2 from the germline V gene are SEHNR and FQNEAQ (reference sequence). CDR3: CASSVIAGENTGELFF. Written as DNA, the CDR3 is TGTGCCAGCAGCGTTATAGCGGGGGAGAACACCGGGGAGCTGTTTTTT.

In its sample, this clonotype was seen a few times. The chain combines TRBV6-6 with TRBJ1-6; 12 bases agree with TRBD1. With 5 bases clipped from V and 14 bases from J, the junction kept 10 bases outside the gene matches. Germline V gene data show CDR1 as MNHNY and CDR2 as SVGAGI (reference sequence). CDR3 length: 15 amino acids. CDR3 DNA: TGTGCCAGCAGTAGCTCCGGGACAGGGGGCGAAGCCCTCCACTTT. Its protein product is CASSSSGTGGEALHF.

This clonotype occurred many times. Here the CDR3 reads CAISESVRSYEQYF. CDR3 nucleotide sequence: TGTGCCATCAGTGAGTCGGTCAGGAGTTACGAGCAGTACTTC. This chain uses TRBV10-3 with TRBJ2-7; D ambiguous. Germline CDR1 reads ENHRY; CDR2 reads SYGVKD. V lost 0 bases and J 4 bases, leaving 10 bases between the germline ends. The CDR3 contains 14 residues.

This clonotype was detected a few times. J is TRBJ2-7 and V is TRBV6-5; TRBD1 is a possible D gene (5 bases). Germline V gives CDR1 MNHEY, CDR2 SVGAGI. V lost 6 bases, J lost 7 bases, and 16 bases lay in between. The CDR3 covers 13 residues. The CDR3 nucleotides are TGTGCCAGCAGGAACAGGAAAACGAGGGAGCAGTACTTC. Amino acids: CASRNRKTREQYF.

This clonotype has ten or more counts. The genes are TRBV5-4 and TRBJ2-3, with D tentatively TRBD2 (6 bases). Germline CDR1 SGHNT, CDR2 YYREEE (reference sequence). Trimming shortened V by 6 bases and J by 0 bases, and 8 bases separated the two germline ends. The CDR3 is 13 amino acids. For the CDR3, the DNA is TGTGCCAGCACTAGCGCTAGCACAGATACGCAGTATTTT. As protein: CASTSASTDTQYF.

The rearrangement links TRBV2 to TRBJ2-1, with D perhaps TRBD1 (6 bases). CDR1 and CDR2 (germline): SNHLY, FYNNEI. The CDR3 runs 17 residues. Trimming removed 0 bases from V and 2 bases from J, with 14 bases in between. The CDR3 region has the DNA TGTGCCAGCAGTGAAGCGGCGTACAGGGTGACCTACAATGAGCAGTTCTTC. It yields the protein CASSEAAYRVTYNEQFF.

This clonotype was counted at least ten times. The J gene is TRBJ1-5, the V gene TRBV24-1; TRBD1 matches at 7 bases. Looked up from germline, CDR1 is KGHDR and CDR2 is SFDVKD. This CDR3 comprises 18 residues. V lost 9 bases, J lost 3 bases, and 19 bases stayed unmatched. CDR3 nucleotide sequence: TGTGCCACCCGAGGGGGGACAGACGATCTACACACCAATCAGCCCCAGCATTTT. Protein product: CATRGGTDDLHTNQPQHF.